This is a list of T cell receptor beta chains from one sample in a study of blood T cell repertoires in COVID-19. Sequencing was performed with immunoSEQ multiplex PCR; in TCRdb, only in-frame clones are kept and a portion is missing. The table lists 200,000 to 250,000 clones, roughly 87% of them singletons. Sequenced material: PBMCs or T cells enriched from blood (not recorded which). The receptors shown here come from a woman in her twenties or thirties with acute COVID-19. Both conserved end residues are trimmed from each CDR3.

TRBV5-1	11	ASSHDRDTEAF
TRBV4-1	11	ASSVTGVNEQF
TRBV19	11	ASRGQLNQPQH
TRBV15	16	ATSRSPPGTSGADTQY
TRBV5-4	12	ASSLARGLDGYT
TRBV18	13	ASSPDRGRHYGYT
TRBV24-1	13	ATSDGTGVTGELF
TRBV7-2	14	ASSLETGTSSNEQF
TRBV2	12	ASSGIGGIETQY
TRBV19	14	ASRGVGRTSNQPQH
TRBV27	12	ASRSKGLVGGYT
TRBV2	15	ASSGGDRFATNEKLF
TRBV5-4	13	ASSLVIENTGELF
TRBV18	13	ASSRIQSANEKLF
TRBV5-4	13	ASSLQGLDTGELF
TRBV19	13	ASRPDRDRRYGYT
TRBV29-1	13	SVEGSGGASDTQY
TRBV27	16	ASSLYGTGGSKNYGYT
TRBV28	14	ASGVGTGGVRGGYT
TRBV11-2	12	ASSRLGRDEKLF
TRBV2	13	ASREGTVNTGELF
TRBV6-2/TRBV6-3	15	ASSYPGQGAYNSPLH
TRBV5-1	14	ASSLWQGVIPDTQY
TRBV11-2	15	ASSFRLAGGNNNEQF
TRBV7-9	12	ASANRGGIPEAF
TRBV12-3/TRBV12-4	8	ASGGETQY
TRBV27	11	ASSYSGTYEQY
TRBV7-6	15	ASSLGVAGGSGNTIY
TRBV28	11	ASSLTGLGEQY
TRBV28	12	ASSQGTANSPLH
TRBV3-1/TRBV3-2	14	ASSQASGRAGETQY
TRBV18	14	ASSPRDRSLGNTIY
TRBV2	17	ASSGRMVGFGPNREKLF
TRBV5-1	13	ASSLSEGATYEQY
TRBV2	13	VSRTMRGGTDTQY
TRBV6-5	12	ASSRQGIYNEQF
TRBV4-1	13	ASSQDRSPNEKLF
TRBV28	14	ASYTGSPGGHTEAF
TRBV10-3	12	AISEQTNTGELF
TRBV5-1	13	ASSLSVGGMETQY
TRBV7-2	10	ASSSRAGELF
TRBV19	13	ASSIARDRNTEAF